Listed below are T cell receptor beta chains from one sample, sequenced in a study of circulating and synovial CD4+ cells in juvenile arthritis. Assay used: immunoSEQ multiplex PCR; TCRdb lists only in-frame clones, some missing. The sample has approximately 36,000 clones; approximately 94% are singletons. The sample was CD4+ T cells from blood. Receptors originate from a human donor with juvenile idiopathic arthritis. The CDR3 runs from the conserved cysteine through the conserved F or W. D genes are given only for firm matches. Size tells how often a clone was seen (once, few, many) or the class of an expanded clone, and some rows leave it out.

TRBJ2-1	-	-	TRBV4-3	CASSQEGKRREQFF	TGCGCCAGCAGCCAAGAGGGGAAAAGGAGGGAGCAGTTCTTC
TRBJ2-1	TRBD1	-	TRBV25-1	CASSDPGQDEQFF	TGTGCCAGCAGTGATCCCGGACAGGATGAGCAGTTCTTC
TRBJ2-3	TRBD1	-	TRBV5-1	CASSPPTGGTDTQYF	TGCGCCAGCAGCCCACCGACAGGGGGTACAGATACGCAGTATTTT
TRBJ1-1	-	-	TRBV6-5	CASRKTGNTEAFF	TGTGCCAGCAGGAAGACGGGTAACACTGAAGCTTTCTTT
TRBJ2-5	-	-	TRBV5-1	CASSLRDKQETQYF	TGCGCCAGCAGCTTAAGGGACAAGCAAGAGACCCAGTACTTC
TRBJ2-3	-	-	TRBV5-4	CASSLAPGDTQYF	TGTGCCAGCAGCTTGGCCCCGGGGGATACGCAGTATTTT
TRBJ1-4	-	-	TRBV7-2	CASSPQGWAEKLFF	TGTGCCAGCAGCCCCCAGGGGTGGGCAGAAAAACTGTTTTTT
TRBJ2-6	TRBD1	-	TRBV6-4	CASSPTGTGAVLTF	TGTGCCAGTAGTCCTACCGGGACAGGGGCCGTCCTGACTTTC
TRBJ2-3	-	-	TRBV1	CTSSQEATRTSGGPDTQYF	TGCACCAGCAGCCAAGAAGCGACCCGGACTAGCGGGGGCCCCGATACGCAGTATTTT
TRBJ2-5	-	once	TRBV11-2	CASSRGLEETQYF	TGTGCCAGCAGCCGGGGGTTGGAAGAGACCCAGTACTTC
TRBJ2-5	-	-	TRBV25-1	CASSEDYNQEAQYF	TGTGCCAGCAGTGAAGATTATAACCAAGAGGCCCAGTACTTC
TRBJ2-1	TRBD1	-	TRBV6-1	CASSERGPGEQFF	TGTGCCAGCAGTGAAAGGGGGCCGGGGGAGCAGTTCTTC
TRBJ2-3	TRBD2	-	TRBV4-3	CASSQSGLAADTQYF	TGCGCCAGCAGCCAAAGCGGACTAGCGGCAGATACGCAGTATTTT
TRBJ2-2	-	-	TRBV5-6	CASSLRGLGELFF	TGTGCCAGCTCATTGAGAGGCCTCGGGGAGCTGTTTTTT
TRBJ1-2	-	once	TRBV19	CASSIGTLGSDGYTF	TGTGCCAGTAGTATAGGGACATTAGGTTCGGACGGCTACACCTTC
TRBJ2-7	TRBD1	-	TRBV5-1	CASSRGQALVLPYEQYF	TGCGCCAGCAGCCGAGGACAGGCCCTTGTACTTCCCTACGAGCAGTACTTC
TRBJ2-5	-	-	TRBV5-1	CASSLGASGRARGETQYF	TGCGCCAGCAGCTTGGGGGCGAGTGGAAGGGCCCGGGGGGAGACCCAGTACTTC
TRBJ2-2	-	-	TRBV5-1	CASSLSRGTGELFF	TGCGCCAGCAGCTTGTCCAGGGGCACCGGGGAGCTGTTTTTT
TRBJ1-2	-	-	TRBV4-3	CASSQAGGNYGYTF	TGCGCCAGCAGCCAAGCTGGGGGGAACTATGGCTACACCTTC
TRBJ1-1	-	-	TRBV7-3	CASSLGQGNTEAFF	TGTGCCAGCAGCTTAGGGCAGGGTAACACTGAAGCTTTCTTT
TRBJ2-3	-	-	TRBV15	CATSREGQSADTQYF	TGTGCCACCAGCAGAGAGGGCCAATCGGCAGATACGCAGTATTTT
TRBJ1-5	TRBD1	-	TRBV9	CASSLGQTNQPQHF	TGTGCCAGCAGCCTGGGACAGACCAATCAGCCCCAGCATTTT
TRBJ2-5	TRBD1	-	TRBV7-7	CASSAPGQRETQYF	TGTGCTAGCAGCGCGCCGGGACAGAGGGAGACCCAGTACTTC
TRBJ2-1	TRBD2	-	TRBV11-1	CASSFLVSGLASKEQFF	TGTGCCAGCAGCTTCCTTGTCTCGGGACTAGCTTCCAAGGAGCAGTTCTTC
TRBJ2-3	TRBD2	-	TRBV5-1	CASSFLAGDTDTQYF	TGCGCCAGCAGCTTTCTAGCGGGGGACACAGATACGCAGTATTTT
TRBJ2-3	-	-	TRBV5-1	CASSLPIFGTDTQYF	TGCGCCAGCAGCTTGCCTATATTCGGCACAGATACGCAGTATTTT
TRBJ1-1	TRBD1	-	TRBV14	CASSRRDRGVTFF	TGTGCCAGCAGCCGCCGGGACAGGGGGGTTACTTTCTTT
TRBJ1-6	TRBD1	-	TRBV7-2	CASSFGGTGALLLSSPLHF	TGTGCCAGCAGCTTCGGGGGGACAGGCGCCTTACTCCTAAGTTCCCCCCTCCACTTT
TRBJ2-1	-	few	TRBV4-3	CASSLTGNNEQFF	TGCGCCAGCAGCCTTACAGGGAACAATGAGCAGTTCTTC
TRBJ1-4	-	-	TRBV7-9	CASSLNRDTNGLREKLFF	TGTGCCAGCAGCCTAAACCGGGACACGAACGGTCTTCGGGAAAAACTGTTTTTT
TRBJ2-5	TRBD2	-	TRBV5-5	CASSNGGGPVKTQYF	TGTGCCAGCAGTAACGGGGGGGGGCCTGTAAAGACCCAGTACTTC
TRBJ2-2	-	once	TRBV9	CASSGQGTGELFF	TGTGCCAGCAGCGGGCAGGGAACCGGGGAGCTGTTTTTT
TRBJ1-5	-	-	TRBV5-1	CASSLQGSQPQHF	TGCGCCAGCAGCTTGCAGGGTTCCCAGCCCCAGCATTTT
TRBJ1-2	-	-	TRBV7-9	CASSLLTPGGANGYTF	TGTGCCAGCAGCTTATTAACACCCGGTGGGGCGAATGGCTACACCTTC
TRBJ1-1	TRBD1	-	TRBV11-1	CASSFSLPGQGGNTEAFF	TGTGCCAGCAGCTTCTCCTTACCCGGACAGGGCGGTAACACTGAAGCTTTCTTT
TRBJ1-2	-	-	TRBV5-4	CASTRRPEGGGYTF	TGTGCCAGCACCCGACGTCCCGAGGGAGGGGGCTACACCTTC
TRBJ2-7	TRBD1	-	TRBV12-5	CASGLFGTGSYEQYF	TGTGCTAGTGGTTTGTTCGGGACAGGTAGCTACGAGCAGTACTTC
TRBJ1-3	TRBD1	-	TRBV5-1	CASSSRAGTGVFADTIYF	TGCGCCAGCAGCTCCCGCGCGGGGACAGGGGTATTTGCGGACACCATATATTTT
TRBJ1-1	TRBD1	-	TRBV6-1	CASITGQGPTEAFF	TGTGCCAGCATTACGGGACAGGGGCCCACTGAAGCTTTCTTT
TRBJ2-2	-	once	TRBV10-3	CATLDLGGETGELFF	TGTGCCACCCTCGACCTGGGAGGTGAGACCGGGGAGCTGTTTTTT
TRBJ1-2	-	-	TRBV6-6	CASSLTGLGYGYTF	TGTGCCAGCAGTTTAACAGGCTTAGGGTATGGCTACACCTTC
TRBJ1-1	TRBD1	-	TRBV9	CASCPGTVNTEAFF	TGTGCCAGCTGCCCGGGGACAGTGAACACTGAAGCTTTCTTT
TRBJ2-1	TRBD2	-	TRBV7-9	CASSTQGSGGASSYNEQFF	TGTGCCAGCAGCACCCAGGGGAGCGGGGGCGCTAGCTCCTACAATGAGCAGTTCTTC
TRBJ2-2	-	-	TRBV5-1	CASSLVAGSNTGELFF	TGCGCCAGCAGCTTGGTTGCGGGATCGAACACCGGGGAGCTGTTTTTT
TRBJ2-5	-	once	TRBV29-1	CSVYYGQLQETQYF	TGCAGCGTCTACTACGGACAGCTGCAAGAGACCCAGTACTTC
TRBJ2-7	-	-	TRBV6-5	CASSSWGPYEQYF	TGTGCCAGCAGTTCCTGGGGGCCCTACGAGCAGTACTTC
TRBJ1-1	-	once	TRBV7-8	CASSSPGGRKEAFF	TGTGCCAGCAGCTCCCCGGGGGGACGGAAGGAAGCTTTCTTT
TRBJ2-3	-	-	TRBV9	CASSPGTPGDTQYF	TGTGCCAGCAGCCCCGGGACACCGGGGGATACGCAGTATTTT
TRBJ2-3	-	-	TRBV18	CASSLRLGDTQYF	TGTGCCAGCTCGCTTCGACTCGGTGATACGCAGTATTTT
TRBJ2-1	-	-	TRBV7-7	CASSLGQPTYNEQFF	TGTGCCAGCAGCTTGGGACAACCTACCTACAATGAGCAGTTCTTC